This T cell receptor beta chain was captured in a study of OX40 agonist ivuxolimab in advanced cancers. Study-wide background: Patients were dosed intravenously with ivuxolimab at 0.01 to 10 mg/kg every 2 weeks. The dose-escalation cohort was approximately 80% male, with a mean age of approximately 62 years, ranging about 23 to 79.

Data came from immunoSEQ multiplex PCR; TCRdb stores just in-frame clones and leaves some out. The sample includes around 15,000 clones, 86% seen only once; the top ten take less than 20%. General study findings and limits: At 0.1 to 3.0 mg/kg, CD4+ and CD8+ blood T cells expanded clonally by week 6. The work left the antigen specificity of expanded peripheral T cells undetermined.

Remarks on this clone: Antigen unknown.

V lost 3 bases and J lost 0; bases outside the gene matches: 7. CDR1 is SGHTA and CDR2 is FQGNSA in the germline V gene. The CDR3 consists of 17 residues. Source: CD4+ or CD8+ T cells sorted from blood, taken in a trial of the OX40 agonist ivuxolimab. The J gene is TRBJ2-3, the V gene TRBV7-2, with 9 bases aligning to TRBD2. The receptor was isolated from an adult with an advanced solid tumor such as melanoma, head and neck, liver or kidney cancer. DNA for the CDR3: TGTGCCAGCAGCTTTGGAGCGGGAGGTCCTAGCACAGATACGCAGTATTTT. It codes for CASSFGAGGPSTDTQYF.